The sequence of this T cell receptor beta chain was determined in a study of a mutant IDH1 vaccine in newly diagnosed glioma. Across the study: Vaccines were begun 4-6 weeks after radiotherapy alone, or with temozolomide cycles. Earlier treatment was radiotherapy, temozolomide, or both, with most getting both. V12 corresponded to week 35 and V13 to week 47. The treated group averaged approximately 42 years old and was 62.5% male, approximately 38% female.

Of note for this clone: What it recognizes is unknown.

Data came from immunoSEQ multiplex PCR; TCRdb stores just in-frame clones and leaves some out. The sample yields 30,000 to 40,000 clones, approximately 90% seen once. Time point denoted: week 47, end of study. Vaccination used 300 ug of mutant IDH1 20-mer peptide per dose, with topical imiquimod. Sequences were derived from PBMCs, sampled from a glioma patient whose treatment included an IDH1 peptide vaccine. This clonotype originated in a woman aged 40 to 49 with glioma.

CDR3 protein: CASSKDRHGYTF. CDR3 nucleotides: TGCGCCAGCAGCAAGGACAGGCATGGCTACACCTTC. The chain links TRBV5-1 to TRBJ1-2; TRBD1 matches 7 bases. Germline CDR1 reads SGHRS; CDR2 reads YFSETQ. The junction had 3 bases not matched to a gene; V was cut back by 4 bases and J by 6 bases. The CDR3 loop spans 12 amino acids. The variable domain in full, completed from reference TRBV5-1 and TRBJ1-2, reads KAGVTQTPRYLIKTRGQQVTLSCSPISGHRSVSWYQQTPGQGLQFLFEYFSETQRNKGNFPGRFSGRQFSNSRSEMNVSTLELGDSALYLCASSKDRHGYTFGSGTRLTVV.